This T cell receptor beta chain was documented in a study of T cells in Graves' hyperthyroidism and ophthalmopathy. Study conclusions and caveats: Ophthalmopathy was predicted by the model a median of around 5.9 months ahead of onset.

CDR3 length equals 15 residues. Germline-derived CDR1 and CDR2 are SGDLS and YYNGEE. V shed 0 bases, J shed 8 bases, and the junction held 4 bases outside the gene matches. In its sample, this clonotype was seen many times. Its specificity is unknown. The diagnostic basis comprised clinical symptoms, serum thyroxine and TRAb, thyroid ultrasound and orbital computed tomography. PBMCs were derived from around 10 ml fresh peripheral blood. Researchers amplified the TCR beta CDR3 regions from RNA transcripts. When the TCR CDR3 underwent first-round RT-PCR, the HTBI primer set was used. TCRdb reanalysed the multiplex PCR reads using MiXCR and keeps one entry per CDR3 protein. This sample has 350,000 to 500,000 distinct CDR3 sequences; around 15% occur once, and the top ten carry roughly 4.8%.

The chain couples TRBV9 to TRBJ2-1, with 11 positions matching TRBD2. This TCR came from a woman between 18 and 30 years old with Graves' hyperthyroidism. Sequencing used blood. The chain's CDR3 is CASSVEASGRYEQFF. The CDR3 bases are TGTGCCAGCAGCGTAGAGGCTAGCGGGAGGTATGAGCAGTTCTTC.